Below, 32 T cell receptor beta chains from the same sample are listed, as sequenced in a study of blood T cell repertoires in COVID-19. Measured with immunoSEQ multiplex PCR; TCRdb has only the in-frame clones, and not every one. The sample includes about 230,000 clones, around 83% of them seen just once. The sequenced sample was peripheral blood. Source of these receptors: a woman aged 45-65 years with acute or convalescent COVID-19.

This clone was detected once. The rearrangement links TRBV5-1 to TRBJ2-3; unclear D gene. The CDR3 loop spans 13 amino acids. In germline, CDR1 is SGHRS, CDR2 YFSETQ. The ends were cut back, 0 bases at V and 4 bases at J, with 6 bases in the middle. CDR3 bases: TGCGCCAGCAGCTTGGGTAGCCCAGATACGCAGTATTTT. Its protein is CASSLGSPDTQYF.

By frequency in the sample, this clone is large (0.1 to 1%). V and J are TRBV27 and TRBJ2-1, with D possibly being TRBD1 (6 bases). Germline CDR1 and CDR2: MNHEY and SMNVEV (reference sequence). Trimming removed 6 bases from V and 4 bases from J, with 22 bases in between. There are 17 residues in the CDR3. For the CDR3, the DNA is TGTGCCAGCAGCCGCACAGGGTCAGGGATAGGGTACAATGAGCAGTTCTTC. Amino acids: CASSRTGSGIGYNEQFF.

The genes are TRBV28 and TRBJ2-7; 11 bases align to TRBD1. Germline-derived CDR1 and CDR2 are MDHEN and SYDVKM. V shed 2 bases and J 3 bases; nucleotides not matched to a gene: 3. The CDR3 has 15 amino acids. Here the CDR3 DNA reads TGTGCCAGCAGTTTAGGAGGGACAGGGGGCTACGAGCAGTACTTC. Protein product: CASSLGGTGGYEQYF.

V gene TRBV21-1 combines with J gene TRBJ1-4. TRBV21-1 is deemed a pseudogene. The CDR3 spans 16 residues. Here the CDR3 reads CASSPRSPTYNEKLFF. In DNA, the CDR3 is TGTGCCAGCTCCCCGAGGAGCCCAACTTATAATGAAAAACTGTTTTTT.

The chain carries TRBV21-1 and TRBJ2-3; TRBD1 is the table's D call and was not checked against the DNA. TRBV21-1 is a pseudogene locus. The CDR3 totals 16 residues. DNA of the CDR3: TGTGCCAGCAGCATTCAGGGGGACGTTGGCACAGATACGCAGTATTTT. This sequence encodes CASSIQGDVGTDTQYF.

This rearrangement joins TRBV10-3 to TRBJ1-1; D might be TRBD1 (6 bases). From germline, CDR1 is ENHRY and CDR2 SYGVKD. V was pared by 6 bases and J by 3 bases, with 17 bases between. The CDR3 is 15 residues long. In DNA, the CDR3 is TGTGCCATCAGCGACACACAGGGACGGCACACTGAAGCTTTCTTT. This translates into CAISDTQGRHTEAFF.

This clone was recorded a few times. This chain connects TRBV19 to TRBJ2-1, with 8 bases lining up with TRBD2. CDR3 length: 14 residues. In germline, CDR1 is LNHDA, CDR2 SQIVND (reference sequence). The V segment lost 9 bases and the J segment 9 bases; nucleotides outside the gene matches: 13. Here the CDR3 reads CASSPGGPIPEQFF. Here the CDR3 DNA reads TGTGCCAGCTCCCCGGGAGGGCCTATTCCTGAGCAGTTCTTC.

This clone was seen more than once but under ten times. V and J are TRBV5-6 and TRBJ2-1; 12 bases map to TRBD2. Germline V lookup: CDR1 SGHDT, CDR2 YYEEEE. The V segment lost 1 base and the J segment 4 bases; nucleotides outside the gene matches: 6. The CDR3 totals 17 residues. DNA of the CDR3: TGTGCCAGCAGCTTGTTGCTAGGACTAGCGGGATACAATGAGCAGTTCTTC. Encoded protein: CASSLLLGLAGYNEQFF. Supplemented by reference TRBV5-6 and TRBJ2-1, the full variable domain reads DAGVTQSPTHLIKTRGQQVTLRCSPKSGHDTVSWYQQALGQGPQFIFQYYEEEERQRGNFPDRFSGHQFPNYSSELNVNALLLGDSALYLCASSLLLGLAGYNEQFFGPGTRLTVL.

The chain recombines TRBV11-2 with TRBJ2-7; 8 bases are shared with TRBD1. There are 15 residues in the CDR3. V shed 0 bases and J 9 bases; nucleotides not matched to a gene: 10. The germline V gene encodes CDR1 SGHAT and CDR2 FQNNGV. CDR3 bases: TGTGCCAGCAGCTTAGAAGGACAGGGACTCTCCTGGCAGTACTTC. Amino acids: CASSLEGQGLSWQYF.

V usage is TRBV13 and J usage is TRBJ2-1; D may be TRBD2 (5 bases). Trimming pared 4 bases from V and 4 bases from J, leaving 20 bases between. Germline V gene lookup returns CDR1 PRHDT and CDR2 FYEKMQ (reference sequence). The CDR3 extends over 17 amino acids. The CDR3 sequence: CASSYSWGAAVYNEQFF. The CDR3, as DNA: TGTGCCAGCAGCTACTCATGGGGAGCGGCGGTTTACAATGAGCAGTTCTTC. Full variable domain (remainder filled in from reference TRBV13 and TRBJ2-1): AAGVIQSPRHLIKEKRETATLKCYPIPRHDTVYWYQQGPGQDPQFLISFYEKMQSDKGSIPDRFSAQQFSDYHSELNMSSLELGDSALYFCASSYSWGAAVYNEQFFGPGTRLTVL.

The genes are TRBV4-1 and TRBJ2-1; D is ambiguous. This CDR3 region has 17 residues. V lost 1 base and J 0 bases, leaving 13 bases between the germline ends. Germline V gene data show CDR1 as MGHRA and CDR2 as YSYEKL. This CDR3 reads CASSQGAGLSSYNEQFF. The DNA of the CDR3 is TGCGCCAGCAGCCAAGGGGCTGGGTTGAGCTCCTACAATGAGCAGTTCTTC.

The chain combines TRBV7-7 with TRBJ2-3; 12 positions match TRBD2. Looked up from germline, CDR1 is SSHAT and CDR2 is FNYEAQ (reference sequence). The CDR3 consists of 16 residues. V lost 4 bases to trimming and J lost 6 bases; unmatched junction nucleotides: 8. Written as DNA, the CDR3 is TGTGCCAGCAGCTCGGGGCGCCTAGCGGGGGGGGATACGCAGTATTTT. Encoded protein: CASSSGRLAGGDTQYF.

V and J are TRBV27 and TRBJ2-7; D call uncertain. Per the germline V gene, CDR1 is MNHEY and CDR2 is SMNVEV (reference sequence). CDR3 length: 14 residues. V lost 0 bases, J lost 1 base, and 7 bases lay in between. The CDR3 here is CASSLSRQSYEQYF. The CDR3, as DNA: TGTGCCAGCAGTTTATCGAGGCAGTCCTACGAGCAGTACTTC.

The chain links TRBV7-9 to TRBJ2-7; 11 bases are a match to TRBD1. In germline, CDR1 is SEHNR, CDR2 FQNEAQ (reference sequence). V shed 3 bases, J shed 5 bases, and the junction held 6 bases outside the gene matches. The CDR3 is 15 amino acids. CDR3 in DNA: TGTGCCAGCAGCTTTCGGACAGGGGGCATCGACGAGCAGTACTTC. Translated, it gives CASSFRTGGIDEQYF.

This clone came up once. The chain carries TRBV4-1 and TRBJ2-3, with 14 bases identical to TRBD2. Germline loops: CDR1 MGHRA, CDR2 YSYEKL. This CDR3 is 16 amino acids long. The V gene end was trimmed by 3 bases and the J gene end by 5 bases; junction bases not matched to a gene: 4. In nucleotides, the CDR3 is TGCGCCAGCAGCCAGACTAGCGGGGGGGCCTTAGATACGCAGTATTTT. Amino acids: CASSQTSGGALDTQYF.

This clone has at least ten counts. The chain links TRBV6-5 to TRBJ2-7; TRBD1 matches at 9 bases. The length of the CDR3 is 15 residues. The ends lost 2 bases at V and 3 bases at J; junction bases unmatched: 5. Germline-derived CDR1 and CDR2 are MNHEY and SVGAGI. The CDR3 DNA follows: TGTGCCAGCAGTTACAGAGGACAGGGGATCTACGAGCAGTACTTC. Its translation: CASSYRGQGIYEQYF.

This rearrangement joins TRBV7-8 to TRBJ2-7; D might be TRBD2 (6 bases). From germline, CDR1 is SGHVS and CDR2 FQNEAQ. The CDR3 loop spans 14 amino acids. Trimming pared 7 bases from V and 0 bases from J, leaving 13 bases between. CDR3 DNA: TGTGCCAGCAACCCATTAGCGGACTCCTACGAGCAGTACTTC. Protein product: CASNPLADSYEQYF.

A single count supports this clone. The chain links TRBV12-3 or TRBV12-4 to TRBJ1-1, with D hard to call. The CDR3 has 13 amino acids. V was shortened by 0 bases and J by 11 bases, with 13 bases between the two germline ends. CDR3 nucleotides: TGTGCCAGCAGTTTAGCGGTGAGGAGGAGTGCTTTCTTT. Translation gives CASSLAVRRSAFF.

The V and J genes are TRBV24-1 and TRBJ2-7; 10 bases fit TRBD1. The CDR3 has 12 amino acids. V was pared by 9 bases and J by 3 bases, with 1 base of the junction left unmatched. Looked up from germline, CDR1 is KGHDR and CDR2 is SFDVKD. The CDR3 sequence is CATRTGGYEQYF. CDR3 bases: TGTGCCACCCGGACAGGGGGCTACGAGCAGTACTTC.

This chain links TRBV6-5 with TRBJ2-7, with a weak D call TRBD1 (6 bases). The CDR3 is 14 residues long. The germline V and J ends were trimmed by 8 bases and 5 bases, with 19 bases remaining between them. The germline V gene encodes CDR1 MNHEY and CDR2 SVGAGI. The CDR3 DNA is TGTGCCAGCCGGATCAGGGGTCGTTTTGACGAGCAGTACTTC. Protein: CASRIRGRFDEQYF.

The chain recombines TRBV2 with TRBJ1-4, with TRBD1 identical over 7 bases. This CDR3 contains 14 residues. CDR1 and CDR2 (germline): SNHLY, FYNNEI. Trimming removed 6 bases from V and 1 base from J; junction bases left unmatched: 2. The CDR3 nucleotides read TGTGCCAGCAGCCACAGGGGAACTAATGAAAAACTGTTTTTT. Protein product: CASSHRGTNEKLFF.

This clone occurred a few times. This sequence joins TRBV30 and TRBJ1-2; 8 bases agree with TRBD1. The CDR3 runs to 13 residues. Germline V gene data show CDR1 as GTSNPN and CDR2 as SVGIG (reference sequence). V gave up 0 bases and J gave up 7 bases; unmatched junction bases: 4. The DNA of the CDR3 is TGTGCCTGGAGTGTAGGACAGGGTGGTGGCTACACCTTC. Amino acids: CAWSVGQGGGYTF.

This chain connects TRBV6-5 to TRBJ1-1, with D unresolved. Germline CDR1 is MNHEY and CDR2 is SVGAGI. The ends were cut back, 5 bases at V and 4 bases at J, with 14 bases in the middle. CDR3 size: 14 residues. Here the CDR3 reads CASSTRGGFTEAFF. In nucleotides, the CDR3 is TGTGCCAGCAGTACTCGAGGAGGGTTCACTGAAGCTTTCTTT.

V is TRBV4-2 and J is TRBJ1-5, with D possibly being TRBD1 (5 bases). V was shortened by 4 bases and J by 3 bases, with 10 bases between the two germline ends. The CDR3 is 14 amino acids. Germline V gene sequence: CDR1 LGHNA, CDR2 YNFKEQ. CDR3 amino acids: CASSLGQDNQPQHF. CDR3 DNA sequence: TGTGCCAGCAGCCTAGGACAAGACAATCAGCCCCAGCATTTT.

This clone was picked up a small number of times. V and J are TRBV6-5 and TRBJ1-2, with 9 bases lining up with TRBD1. Germline V gives CDR1 MNHEY, CDR2 SVGAGI. V was pared by 7 bases and J by 5 bases, with 8 bases of the junction left unmatched. The length of the CDR3 is 14 residues. CDR3 sequence (DNA): TGTGCCAGCACATGGGGGACAGGGTTGTATGGCTACACCTTC. This codes for CASTWGTGLYGYTF.

The CDR3: CASSQDTTGSYEQYF. The CDR3 DNA sequence: TGTGCCAGCAGCCAAGATACGACAGGCTCCTACGAGCAGTACTTC. V gene TRBV3-1 (or the pseudogene TRBV3-2) combines with J gene TRBJ2-7; possibly TRBD1 for D (6 bases). Germline CDR1 reads LGHDT; CDR2 reads YNNKEL (reference sequence). CDR3 length: 15 amino acids. Trimming left V 0 bases short and J 0 bases short, with 9 bases between.

This clone was seen a handful of times. The CDR3 is CSAYPVQPQHF. The CDR3 region has the DNA TGCAGTGCCTACCCCGTGCAGCCCCAGCATTTT. The chain joins TRBV20-1 to TRBJ1-5; D ambiguous. V was cut by 6 bases and J by 7 bases, with 10 bases left in between. Germline V gene sequence: CDR1 DFQATT, CDR2 SNEGSKA (reference sequence). The CDR3 consists of 11 residues.

The chain joins TRBV7-2 to TRBJ1-2; D is unresolved. V was pared by 4 bases and J by 4 bases, with 4 bases between. Germline V gene lookup returns CDR1 SGHTA and CDR2 FQGNSA. This CDR3 region has 11 residues. CDR3 loop: CASSSVYGYTF. In nucleotides, the CDR3 is TGTGCCAGCAGCTCAGTCTATGGCTACACCTTC.

The chain has TRBV19 and TRBJ2-2; 13 bases map to TRBD2. This CDR3 is built from 19 residues. In germline, CDR1 is LNHDA, CDR2 SQIVND (reference sequence). V shed 5 bases, J shed 1 base, and the junction held 10 bases outside the gene matches. CDR3 coding DNA: TGTGCCAGTAGTCCTTACGGGACTAGCGGGATCCTGAACACCGGGGAGCTGTTTTTT. Residues: CASSPYGTSGILNTGELFF.

The chain links TRBV15 to TRBJ1-2; D is possibly TRBD1 (6 bases). There are 13 residues in the CDR3. Trimming cost V 0 bases and J 7 bases, with 9 bases left between them. CDR1 LNHNV and CDR2 YYDKDF come from the germline V gene (reference sequence). The CDR3 is CATSRETGLGYTF. The CDR3 DNA reads as TGTGCCACCAGCAGAGAAACAGGGCTTGGCTACACCTTC. Based on the CDR3 plus reference TRBV15 and TRBJ1-2, the full variable domain is DAMVIQNPRYQVTQFGKPVTLSCSQTLNHNVMYWYQQKSSQAPKLLFHYYDKDFNNEADTPDNFQSRRPNTSFCFLDIRSPGLGDTAMYLCATSRETGLGYTFGSGTRLTVV.

The chain employs TRBV6-6 and TRBJ2-1; D is unresolved. CDR3 length equals 11 residues. V lost 3 bases and J lost 8, with 5 bases in between. From germline, CDR1 is MNHNY and CDR2 SVGAGI (reference sequence). CDR3 sequence: CASSYRDEQFF. The CDR3 coding sequence is TGTGCCAGCAGTTATAGAGATGAGCAGTTCTTC.

Only a few counts were recorded for this clone. The CDR3 coding sequence is TGTGCCAGCAGCTTAGACCCGGACAGGGGCTATGGCTACACCTTC. As protein: CASSLDPDRGYGYTF. The chain joins TRBV7-6 to TRBJ1-2; 9 bases match TRBD1. This CDR3 has 15 amino acids. V lost 1 base to trimming and J lost 4 bases; unmatched junction nucleotides: 4. CDR1 SGHVS and CDR2 FNYEAQ come from the germline V gene.